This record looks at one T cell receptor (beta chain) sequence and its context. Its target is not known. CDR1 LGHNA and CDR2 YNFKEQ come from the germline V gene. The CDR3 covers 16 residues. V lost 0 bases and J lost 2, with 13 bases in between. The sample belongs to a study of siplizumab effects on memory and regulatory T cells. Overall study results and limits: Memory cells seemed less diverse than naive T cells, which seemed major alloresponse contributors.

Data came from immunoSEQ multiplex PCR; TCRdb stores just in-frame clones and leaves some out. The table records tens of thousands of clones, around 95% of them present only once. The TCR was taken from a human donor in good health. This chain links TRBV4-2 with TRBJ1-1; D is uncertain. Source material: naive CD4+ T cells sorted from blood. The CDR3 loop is CASSQDDRVGNTEAFF. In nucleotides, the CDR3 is TGTGCCAGCAGCCAAGATGATAGGGTCGGTAACACTGAAGCTTTCTTT.